These T cell receptor beta chains were read from a single sample in a study of T cell changes during pregnancy in multiple sclerosis. TCRdb keeps only in-frame clones here, not all; method: immunoSEQ multiplex PCR. The repertoire holds about 40,000 clones, with around 94% as singletons. Sequences were derived from peripheral blood, sampled in the third trimester of pregnancy. These receptors were collected from a female donor with multiple sclerosis, enrolled in a pregnancy study. Both conserved end residues are part of each CDR3.

v_call cdr3_aa
TRBV7-9 CASDSNTIYF
TRBV6-4 CASSADSDQPQHF
TRBV6-6 CASSRQYTDTQYF
TRBV27 CASSFRSAYNSPLHF
TRBV7-9 CASSLVASGSYEQYF
TRBV6-1 CASSGLGTEAFF
TRBV2 CASSVAGARNTGELFF
TRBV4-3 CASSHRQGALYEQYF
TRBV18 CASSPKTGGTEAFF
TRBV4-2 CASRPGTGMNEQFF
TRBV11-2 CASSLLGQGDSNTEAFF
TRBV28 CASSGIGTVLADTQYF
TRBV7-9 CASSLAFGQGAGDTEAFF
TRBV7-9 CASSSYRTSGTGELFF
TRBV9 CASSPQPTGLSYGYTF
TRBV5-6 CASSLFIPDRSSYNEQFF
TRBV27 CASSLWRGGSTDTQYF
TRBV27 CASSRIQGGNTEAFF
TRBV5-6 CASSLGTGTGLYEQYF
TRBV7-9 CASSPSGGNEQYF
TRBV27 CASSLSSPRSSPYGYTF
TRBV6-1 CASSPREYAQPQHF
TRBV28 CASTLPGQGDSTGELFF
TRBV19 CASISEKGAQGYTF
TRBV6-5 CASSYLGLAGPDTQYF
TRBV5-4 CASSFWTGNTGELFF
TRBV19 CASSIIAGDGEQYF
TRBV5-1 CASSLQASQETQYF
TRBV12-2 CASRPRGGGYYGYTF
TRBV28 CASSFGADNEQFF
TRBV19 CASSMQGLGQPQHF
TRBV6-5 CASRIDRGVNSPLHF
TRBV4-1 CASRRTGEGEQYF
TRBV4-3 CASTQSLGQGKQYF
TRBV29-1 CSVLGVTSYNEQFF
TRBV27 CASSLQAKNEKLFF
TRBV10-3 CAIWEGTGSSPLHF
TRBV9 CASSVDPGQGREKLFF
TRBV7-2 CASSAGTGVGISPLHF
TRBV5-8 CASSWGQNTDTQYF
TRBV7-2 CASSRTQGARGDGYTF
TRBV29-1 CSVGTSEAGELFF
TRBV30 CAWSVFPGQPPYEQYF
TRBV5-5 CASSSFRLAGGTDTQYF
TRBV10-3 CAISESGQGGTGELFF
TRBV30 CAWSRPGSGNTIYF
TRBV2 CASSELGLAGGNSYNEQFF
TRBV2 CASSDPSLAGAYNEQFF
TRBV9 CASSVGQRNTEAFF
TRBV11-1 CASSLISGTSGNEQFF
TRBV27 CASSSGQGGYGYTF
TRBV28 CASRGTGLERYEQYF
TRBV6-6 CASSYWRLAGDETQYF